A single sample gave rise to the 5 T cell receptor beta chains below, sequenced in a study of vaccination effects on CD4 cells after COVID-19. These receptors are not linked to any known antigen. Sequencing was performed with immunoSEQ multiplex PCR; in TCRdb, only in-frame clones are kept and a portion is missing. The sample shows 67,000 or so clones, around 81% of them seen only once. The ViraFEST assay expanded antigen-specific CD4+ T cells with viral peptide pools before sequencing. Around day 10 of culture, CD4+ T cells were separated out. Each participant received a vaccine that was either BNT162b2 or mRNA-1273, given as two doses. The input for sequencing was CD4+ T cells from PBMCs cultured with HCoV-229E spike peptides, taken after COVID-19 vaccination. These receptors were obtained from a human donor who received a COVID-19 vaccine.

The chain uses TRBV4-3 and TRBJ1-1, with D possibly matching TRBD1 (5 bases). The germline gives CDR1 LGHNA, CDR2 YSLEER. This CDR3 region has 15 residues. The ends were cut back, 2 bases at V and 4 bases at J, with 14 bases in the middle. The CDR3 bases are TGCGCCAGCAGCCAATACAAGGGTGGGGGCACTGAAGCTTTCTTT. Protein product: CASSQYKGGGTEAFF.

V and J are TRBV5-1 and TRBJ2-3; D unresolved. The germline CDR1 and CDR2 sequences are SGHRS and YFSETQ. The CDR3 covers 15 residues. The V and J ends lost 4 bases and 0 bases respectively, with 12 bases between them. CDR3 sequence reads: CASSPVTTSTDTQYF. CDR3 bases: TGCGCCAGCAGCCCGGTGACGACTAGCACAGATACGCAGTATTTT.

This chain links TRBV7-9 with TRBJ2-2; no clear D gene. Germline CDR1 is SEHNR and CDR2 is FQNEAQ (reference sequence). CDR3 length equals 13 residues. The V gene lost 2 bases and the J gene lost 7 bases, with 8 bases spanning the gap. CDR3 amino acids: CASSLLTRGELFF. In nucleotides, the CDR3 is TGTGCCAGCAGCTTATTGACCCGCGGGGAGCTGTTTTTT.

The V and J genes are TRBV7-9 and TRBJ1-2, with D uncertain. The CDR3 sequence is 12 residues long. With 5 bases removed from V and 6 bases from J, the gap between germline ends came to 10 bases. The germline V gene has CDR1 SEHNR and CDR2 FQNEAQ (reference sequence). In nucleotides, the CDR3 is TGTGCCAGCAGCAAAATCACGGATGGCTACACCTTC. Translation: CASSKITDGYTF.

The chain has TRBV29-1 and TRBJ1-1, with D possibly matching TRBD1 (5 bases). In germline, CDR1 is SQVTM, CDR2 ANQGSEA. Deletions cut 6 bases from V and 1 base from J, with 15 bases between. This CDR3 contains 14 residues. CDR3 loop: CSVCPGTPNTEAFF. DNA for the CDR3: TGCAGCGTCTGCCCCGGGACGCCGAACACTGAAGCTTTCTTT.